This T cell receptor beta chain emerged from a study of blood T cell repertoires in COVID-19. Across the whole study: Acute and convalescent COVID-19 specimens originated in the United States, Italy and Spain. Sources were T cells, B-cell-depleted T cells, or PBMCs; the material itself was cDNA or gDNA.

How the authors handled the data: Nucleated cell number was recorded as an estimate derived from reference gene primer amplification. Measured with immunoSEQ multiplex PCR; TCRdb has only the in-frame clones, and not every one. V and J calls and clone size are those listed in that table; D and trimming were worked out from the DNA. This sample has tens of thousands of clones, with around 87% found just once. Per the germline V gene, CDR1 is MGHRA and CDR2 is YSYEKL. V was shortened by 0 bases and J by 4 bases, with 10 bases between the two germline ends. The CDR3 is 15 amino acids. Specimen: peripheral blood. J is TRBJ1-5 and V is TRBV4-1; the D gene is possibly TRBD1 (5 bases). The TCR comes from a human donor in a cohort sampled during active COVID-19. The donor label of this sample is uncertain. CDR3 amino acids: CASSQERGINQPQHF. Written as DNA, the CDR3 is TGCGCCAGCAGCCAAGAACGGGGGATAAATCAGCCCCAGCATTTT.